One TCR beta chain is described in this entry. Antigen unknown. This was the immunoSEQ v3.0 assay at survey level. This table comes from immunoSEQ multiplex PCR, and its TCRdb copy is limited to in-frame clones, with some not included. The table lists 35,000 to 45,000 clones, around 88% of them singletons, with almost 4% in the top ten. This CDR3 comprises 16 residues. The trim removed 3 bases at V and 5 bases at J, leaving 9 bases unmatched. The germline CDR1 and CDR2 sequences are SGHDT and YYEEEE. These data belong to a study of long-term antiretroviral therapy in people with HIV. Study-wide results and limits: In HIV, the repertoires covered a tighter span of CDR3 lengths than in controls.

There were no participants with HIV treated outside the United States. Amounts of roughly 0.85-10 million cryopreserved PBMC were held in the samples before DNA extraction. Sequencing used unsorted PBMCs, obtained just before starting antiretroviral therapy. This TCR was recovered from a woman younger than 30 with HIV. The gene calls are TRBV5-6 and TRBJ2-3; TRBD2 aligns across 10 bases. The CDR3 DNA follows: TGTGCCAGCAGCTCCCAAGGACTAGCGGATGGAGATACGCAGTATTTT. Its protein is CASSSQGLADGDTQYF.